This TCR beta chain was sequenced during a study of cytomegalovirus exposure and HLA in healthy donors. Germline CDR1 SGHAT, CDR2 FQNNGV. Trimming took 0 bases from V and 5 from J, leaving 4 bases between them. The CDR3 is made up of 12 amino acids. Assay: immunoSEQ multiplex PCR; the TCRdb copy retains only in-frame clones and omits some. The data contain approximately 58,000 clones, 85% to 95% of them singletons. The chain couples TRBV11-2 to TRBJ1-1; D is uncertain. The clonotype comes from a man younger than 30 in good health and CMV-seronegative. What was sequenced was PBMCs. CDR3 bases: TGTGCCAGCAGCTTAGATCGGACTGAAGCTTTCTTT. Amino acid sequence: CASSLDRTEAFF.